This is a list of T cell receptor beta chains from one sample in a study of shared clonotypes between healthy human individuals. Libraries were prepared by immunoSEQ multiplex PCR; TCRdb keeps only in-frame clonotypes and omits some of them. Found here are approximately 2.5 million clones, more than 80% of them singletons; the top ten hold 0.11% to 0.15%. The material sequenced was naive CD4+ T cells sorted from blood. The receptor source for this set is a young man in good health. Both conserved end residues are trimmed from each CDR3. The order of the fields is V gene, D gene, J gene, CDR3 protein. A D gene is named only where the DNA matches it firmly.

TRBV7-2	-	TRBJ2-3	ASSPLGGRLGDTQY
TRBV4-3	TRBD1	TRBJ2-7	ASSQETGGYEQY
TRBV5-5	TRBD1	TRBJ2-2	ASSLPGQGYTGELF
TRBV12-5	-	TRBJ1-1	ASGPDLGEAF
TRBV9	TRBD1	TRBJ2-7	ASSVGGTVNYEQY
TRBV3-1/TRBV3-2	-	TRBJ2-7	ANYEQY
TRBV2	-	TRBJ1-5	ASRARRGVGNQPQH
TRBV7-2	TRBD1	TRBJ1-5	ASSFDRDRQPQH
TRBV19	-	TRBJ2-4	ASSPLDLGAKNIQY
TRBV6-1	-	TRBJ1-5	ASSEALYNQPQH
TRBV13	-	TRBJ1-4	ASSLQGAGTNEKLF
TRBV30	TRBD1	TRBJ1-6	AWSSTGFGSPLH
TRBV7-9	-	TRBJ1-6	ASSSGGSSPLH
TRBV30	-	TRBJ1-3	AWNPRGGGNTIY
TRBV5-1	-	TRBJ2-1	ASSLKAVSYNEQF
TRBV2	-	TRBJ2-2	ASRAEGAGELF
TRBV10-3	-	TRBJ2-3	AISAGRLTDTQY
TRBV11-3	TRBD2	TRBJ2-1	ASSPTSGRALAYNEQF
TRBV7-2	-	TRBJ2-3	ASSLTSTSTDTQY
TRBV25-1	-	TRBJ2-1	ASSEFQGYSNEQF
TRBV19	-	TRBJ1-5	ASSIVAGGNQPQH
TRBV5-1	TRBD1	TRBJ2-2	ASVTGTGRAGELF
TRBV13	TRBD2	TRBJ2-3	ASSQLAVRTDTQY
TRBV28	-	TRBJ2-2	ASSLGRVGGELF
TRBV1	-	TRBJ1-5	TSSLENPRGRNQPQH
TRBV4-1	-	TRBJ1-3	ASSQEGFLGNTIY
TRBV5-4	TRBD1	TRBJ1-3	ASSPTGGNSGNTIY
TRBV11-2	-	TRBJ1-2	ASSLESGFRGYT
TRBV7-8	-	TRBJ1-5	ASSLAGGTQPQH
TRBV5-1	TRBD1	TRBJ1-1	ASSSGQGPNTEAF
TRBV9	TRBD2	TRBJ2-7	ASSSGSSGTYEQY
TRBV11-2	TRBD1	TRBJ1-5	ASSQEDRGNNQPQH
TRBV5-1	-	TRBJ1-6	ASSLRDNSPLH
TRBV6-5	-	TRBJ1-2	ASRALGGGDYGYT
TRBV6-1	-	TRBJ1-1	ASSGTEVGATEAF